This TCR beta chain was obtained from a study of cytomegalovirus exposure and HLA in healthy donors. Study-level background: The 120 or so validation repertoires used the same platform as the 650 to 800 first-cohort repertoires, a later analysis reported. Study results and limitations: The study labeled approximately 150 TCR beta chains cytomegalovirus-associated.

Produced via immunoSEQ multiplex PCR; TCRdb's table is partial and in-frame only. This sample has 200,000 to 250,000 clones, with 80% to 85% found just once. The CDR3 loop spans 15 amino acids. J was trimmed by 3 bases and V by 2 bases; bases with no gene match: 5. The germline CDR1 and CDR2 sequences are LGHNA and YSLEER. In the case of this clone: Its matching antigen is unknown.

This sequence joins TRBV4-3 and TRBJ2-3; TRBD1 agrees at 7 bases. Sequencing used PBMCs. The origin of this receptor is a woman in her 30s in good health and CMV-seropositive. The chain's CDR3 is CASSQLARGTDTQYF. The CDR3 coding sequence is TGCGCCAGCAGCCAACTAGCCAGGGGGACAGATACGCAGTATTTT.